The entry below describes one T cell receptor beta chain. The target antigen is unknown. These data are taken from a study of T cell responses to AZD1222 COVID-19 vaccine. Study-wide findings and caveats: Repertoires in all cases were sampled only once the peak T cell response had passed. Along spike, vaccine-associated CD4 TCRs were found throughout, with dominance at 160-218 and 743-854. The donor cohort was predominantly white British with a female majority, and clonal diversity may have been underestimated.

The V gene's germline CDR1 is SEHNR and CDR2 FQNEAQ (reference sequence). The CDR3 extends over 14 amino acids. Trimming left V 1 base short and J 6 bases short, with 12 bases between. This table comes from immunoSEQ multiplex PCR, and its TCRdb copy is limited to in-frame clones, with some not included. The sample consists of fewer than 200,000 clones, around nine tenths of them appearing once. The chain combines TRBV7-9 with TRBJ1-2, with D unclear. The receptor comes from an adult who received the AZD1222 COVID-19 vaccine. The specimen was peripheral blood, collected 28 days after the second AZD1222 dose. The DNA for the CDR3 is TGTGCCAGCAGCTTAGACCGGGGAGGGCATGGCTACACCTTC. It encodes CASSLDRGGHGYTF.